Listed here are 15 T cell receptor beta chains from one sample, sequenced in a study of blood T cell repertoires in COVID-19. TCRdb's copy holds only in-frame clones and misses some; the assay was immunoSEQ multiplex PCR. This sample has about 210,000 clones; more than 85% occur once, and the top ten carry around 25%. Input material: PBMCs or T cells enriched from blood (not recorded which). All receptors derive from a woman between 35 and 50 years old in a cohort exposed to, infected with or recovered from COVID-19 (not recorded which).

The chain is built from TRBV27 and TRBJ1-5; 8 bases fit TRBD1. Germline CDR1 and CDR2: MNHEY and SMNVEV (reference sequence). The V segment lost 11 bases and the J segment 6 bases; nucleotides outside the gene matches: 9. The length of the CDR3 is 13 residues. CDR3 sequence: CAAGQGLGQPQHF. The CDR3 nucleotides are TGTGCCGCCGGACAGGGTTTGGGTCAGCCCCAGCATTTT.

CDR3 in amino acids: CASSLGTQSNTEAFF. CDR3 bases: TGTGCCAGCAGCTTAGGCACACAGTCCAACACTGAAGCTTTCTTT. The chain has TRBV13 and TRBJ1-1; no clear D gene. Germline loops: CDR1 PRHDT, CDR2 FYEKMQ (reference sequence). With 0 bases removed from V and 2 bases from J, the gap between germline ends came to 10 bases. This CDR3 region has 15 residues.

The chain couples TRBV4-1 to TRBJ1-1, with D tentatively TRBD1 (6 bases). Germline V gene data show CDR1 as MGHRA and CDR2 as YSYEKL. V was clipped by 5 bases and J by 0 bases, with 13 bases between them. The CDR3 has 15 amino acids. CDR3 coding DNA: TGCGCCAGCAGCTTCCGACAGGACCTGAACACTGAAGCTTTCTTT. Encoded protein: CASSFRQDLNTEAFF.

V gene TRBV11-2 combines with J gene TRBJ1-2; no definite D call. Per germline, CDR1 SGHAT and CDR2 FQNNGV. CDR3 length equals 13 residues. V dropped 7 bases and J dropped 0 bases, with 9 bases sitting between them. The CDR3 spells CASTPGANYGYTF. DNA of the CDR3: TGTGCCAGCACCCCGGGAGCTAACTATGGCTACACCTTC.

Written as DNA, the CDR3 is TGTGCCAGCAGCCAAGAGTGGGCAGGGGACACCGGGGAGCTGTTTTTT. Translation gives CASSQEWAGDTGELFF. The V call is TRBV14, the J call TRBJ2-2; D may be TRBD1 (6 bases). The CDR3 has 16 residues. Trimming took off 0 bases at V and 3 bases at J, with 11 bases between the two ends. The germline CDR1 and CDR2 sequences are SGHDN and FVKESK.

The rearrangement uses TRBV13 and TRBJ2-2; the D gene is possibly TRBD2 (5 bases). CDR1 PRHDT and CDR2 FYEKMQ come from the germline V gene (reference sequence). The germline V and J ends were trimmed by 5 bases and 1 base, with 17 bases remaining between them. There are 17 residues in the CDR3. CDR3 coding DNA: TGTGCCAGCAGCCCTGAATCGGACGGGAAGAACACCGGGGAGCTGTTTTTT. Translated, it gives CASSPESDGKNTGELFF.

The chain couples TRBV27 to TRBJ2-5; possible D gene TRBD1, 7 bases. CDR3 size: 14 residues. Germline-derived CDR1 and CDR2 are MNHEY and SMNVEV (reference sequence). Trimming left V 5 bases short and J 3 bases short, with 13 bases between. The CDR3 DNA reads TGTGCCAGCAGTCTCCAGGGGGGCAAAGAGACCCAGTACTTC. Encoded protein: CASSLQGGKETQYF.

The count of this clone is one. The chain couples TRBV11-2 to TRBJ2-3; TRBD1 matches 7 bases. The CDR3 runs to 14 residues. Germline V gives CDR1 SGHAT, CDR2 FQNNGV. V shed 6 bases, J shed 6 bases, and the junction held 9 bases outside the gene matches. CDR3 bases: TGTGCCAGCAGGATGGGACAGAGGACGGATACGCAGTATTTT. Translated: CASRMGQRTDTQYF.

The chain employs TRBV7-9 and TRBJ2-7, with TRBD2 identical over 9 bases. The CDR3 loop spans 15 amino acids. Germline loops: CDR1 SEHNR, CDR2 FQNEAQ (reference sequence). V shed 5 bases and J 2 bases; nucleotides not matched to a gene: 7. For the CDR3, the DNA is TGTGCCAGCAGCGGGGGGGGACTAGCAGCCTACGAGCAGTACTTC. Its protein is CASSGGGLAAYEQYF. Combining the CDR3 with reference TRBV7-9 and TRBJ2-7 gives the whole variable domain DTGVSQNPRHKITKRGQNVTFRCDPISEHNRLYWYRQTLGQGPEFLTYFQNEAQLEKSRLLSDRFSAERPKGSFSTLEIQRTEQGDSAMYLCASSGGGLAAYEQYFGPGTRLTVT.

V is TRBV4-3 and J is TRBJ2-1, with 10 positions matching TRBD2. J was trimmed by 4 bases and V by 4 bases; bases with no gene match: 1. This CDR3 comprises 14 residues. Germline V gives CDR1 LGHNA, CDR2 YSLEER. Here the CDR3 reads CASSPSGGYNEQFF. The CDR3 coding sequence is TGCGCCAGCAGCCCTAGCGGGGGTTACAATGAGCAGTTCTTC.

V gene TRBV13 combines with J gene TRBJ2-3; D unresolved. Germline V gene sequence: CDR1 PRHDT, CDR2 FYEKMQ (reference sequence). There are 11 residues in the CDR3. Trimming took 3 bases from V and 6 from J, leaving 4 bases between them. The CDR3 sequence: CASSFRDTQYF. The CDR3 bases are TGTGCCAGCAGCTTCAGGGATACGCAGTATTTT.

The genes are TRBV6-2 or TRBV6-3 and TRBJ1-2, with D perhaps matching TRBD1 (5 bases). Germline V gives CDR1 MNHEY, CDR2 SVGEGT. This CDR3 is 15 amino acids long. Between the trimmed V and J ends, which lost 2 bases and 2 bases, there was a span of 12 bases. The CDR3 sequence: CASSYTRARNYGYTF. The CDR3 nucleotides are TGTGCCAGCAGTTACACCAGGGCCCGGAACTATGGCTACACCTTC.

The rearrangement joins TRBV27 to TRBJ1-4; 7 bases match TRBD1. The germline V gene has CDR1 MNHEY and CDR2 SMNVEV (reference sequence). This CDR3 has 15 residues. Trimming cost V 5 bases and J 7 bases; bases outside gene matches: 10. CDR3 residues: CASSRTGSSSEKLFF. Written as DNA, the CDR3 is TGTGCCAGCAGTCGGACAGGTTCGAGTAGTGAAAAACTGTTTTTT.

The chain links TRBV15 to TRBJ2-3; D is possibly TRBD2 (5 bases). Germline CDR1 LNHNV, CDR2 YYDKDF (reference sequence). CDR3 length: 15 amino acids. V was clipped by 3 bases and J by 4 bases, with 14 bases between them. The CDR3 here is CATSRTLELADTQYF. The CDR3 DNA reads TGTGCCACCAGCAGGACACTAGAGCTGGCAGATACGCAGTATTTT.

This chain joins TRBV24-1 and TRBJ2-5; D is ambiguous. CDR3 length: 14 amino acids. The germline gives CDR1 KGHDR, CDR2 SFDVKD. Trimming left V 4 bases short and J 2 bases short, with 10 bases between. CDR3 sequence reads: CATSEQTEQETQYF. In nucleotides, the CDR3 is TGTGCCACCAGTGAACAAACAGAACAAGAGACCCAGTACTTC.